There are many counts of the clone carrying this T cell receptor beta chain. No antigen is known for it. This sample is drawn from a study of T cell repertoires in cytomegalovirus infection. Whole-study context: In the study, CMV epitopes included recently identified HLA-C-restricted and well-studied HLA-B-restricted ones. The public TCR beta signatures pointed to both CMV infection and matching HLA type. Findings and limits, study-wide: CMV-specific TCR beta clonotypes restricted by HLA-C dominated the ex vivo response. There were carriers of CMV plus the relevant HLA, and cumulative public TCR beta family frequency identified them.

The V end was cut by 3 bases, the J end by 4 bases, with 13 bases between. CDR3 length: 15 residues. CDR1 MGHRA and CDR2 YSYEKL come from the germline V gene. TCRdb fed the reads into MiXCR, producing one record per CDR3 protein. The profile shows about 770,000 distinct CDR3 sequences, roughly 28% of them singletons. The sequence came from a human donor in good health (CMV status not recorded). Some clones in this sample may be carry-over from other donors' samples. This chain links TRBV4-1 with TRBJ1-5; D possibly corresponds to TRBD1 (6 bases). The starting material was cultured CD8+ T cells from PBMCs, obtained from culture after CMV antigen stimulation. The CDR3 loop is CASSQTGTSNQPQHF. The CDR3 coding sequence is TGCGCCAGCAGCCAGACCGGGACAAGTAATCAGCCCCAGCATTTT.